The 5 T cell receptor beta chains in this list originate from one sample, sequenced in a study of shared clonotypes between healthy human individuals. This table comes from immunoSEQ multiplex PCR, and its TCRdb copy is limited to in-frame clones, with some not included. This sample has about 2.5 million clones, with under 95% found just once. Material for sequencing was naive CD4+ T cells from PBMCs. Subset here: CD45RA+ positively selected. The receptor source for this set is a man between 18 and 29 years old in good health. Some clones in this sample may be carry-over from other donors' samples.

The rearrangement links TRBV19 to TRBJ1-4; D unclear. The CDR3 sequence is 13 residues long. Trimming took off 4 bases at V and 10 bases at J, with 13 bases between the two ends. The germline CDR1 and CDR2 sequences are LNHDA and SQIVND (reference sequence). In DNA form, the CDR3 reads TGTGCCAGTAGTAACAGCCAAATGGGAAAACTGTTTTTT. Its translation: CASSNSQMGKLFF.

The genes are TRBV28 and TRBJ2-1; D is possibly TRBD2 (5 bases). The CDR3 sequence is 15 residues long. Germline V CDR1 and CDR2: MDHEN, SYDVKM. V lost 8 bases and J lost 8, with 22 bases in between. The CDR3 DNA follows: TGTGCCAGCGGGAGACCGGCTGACGGGTTCGATGAGCAGTTCTTC. It translates to CASGRPADGFDEQFF.

The genes are TRBV18 and TRBJ1-1; 12 bases match TRBD1. Germline V gives CDR1 KGHSH, CDR2 LQKENI. This CDR3 comprises 20 residues. The junction had 19 bases not matched to a gene; V was cut back by 5 bases and J by 3 bases. The DNA for the CDR3 is TGTGCCAGCTCAACCAGGGACAGGGGGCGGACCTACGCACAATACACTGAAGCTTTCTTT. Amino acids: CASSTRDRGRTYAQYTEAFF.

This clone was detected once. The chain links TRBV27 to TRBJ1-1; tentatively, D is TRBD1 (5 bases). Trimming left V 4 bases short and J 1 base short, with 19 bases between. This CDR3 has 17 amino acids. CDR1 and CDR2 (germline): MNHEY, SMNVEV (reference sequence). CDR3 sequence reads: CASSSGWRGWTNTEAFF. DNA for the CDR3: TGTGCCAGCAGTTCGGGCTGGAGGGGATGGACGAACACTGAAGCTTTCTTT.

The chain employs TRBV10-3 and TRBJ1-1; D unresolved. CDR1 and CDR2 from the germline V gene are ENHRY and SYGVKD. V lost 3 bases to trimming and J lost 1 base, with 6 bases between them. The CDR3 spans 13 residues. Here the CDR3 DNA reads TGTGCCATCAGTGAATGGGAGAACACTGAAGCTTTCTTT. It specifies CAISEWENTEAFF.